A selection of T cell receptor beta chains follows, all from one sample in a study of CD8+CD57+ T cells in acquired aplastic anemia. TCRdb independently ran MiXCR on the reads; one entry per CDR3 protein. The table includes a few hundred thousand distinct CDR3 sequences, 61% detected once. The sample consisted of sorted CD4+, CD8+, or CD8+CD57+ T cells (not recorded which) from PBMCs. The receptors here all came from a human donor in good health. Both conserved end residues are part of each CDR3. The D gene is left open where the match is weak. Clone size is given for some rows only: seen once, a few or many times, or a class if the clone is expanded.

D	size	V	J	CDR3	DNA
-	-	TRBV2	TRBJ1-5	CASSVGWGGGNQPQHF	TGTGCCAGCAGTGTAGGATGGGGTGGCGGCAATCAGCCCCAGCATTTT
-	-	TRBV20-1	TRBJ1-6	CSARDPKEVPLHF	TGCAGTGCTAGAGACCCGAAAGAGGTGCCCCTCCACTTT
TRBD2	many	TRBV24-1	TRBJ2-2	CATRGRDYLNTGELFF	TGTGCCACCAGGGGCCGGGACTACCTAAACACCGGGGAGCTGTTTTTT
-	-	TRBV20-1	TRBJ2-1	CSATLASRYNEQFF	TGCAGTGCTACTCTAGCGTCTCGGTACAATGAGCAGTTCTTC
-	-	TRBV4-1	TRBJ1-5	CASSHAGGNQPQHF	TGCGCCAGCAGCCACGCAGGGGGCAATCAGCCCCAGCATTTT
-	many	TRBV29-1	TRBJ2-1	CSVDRSGRTYNEQFF	TGCAGCGTTGATAGGTCGGGGAGGACCTACAATGAGCAGTTCTTC
-	-	TRBV25-1	TRBJ2-5	CASSVLRETQYF	TGTGCCAGCAGCGTTTTGAGAGAGACCCAGTACTTC
TRBD1	-	TRBV7-2	TRBJ2-7	CASSLAGTVTYEQYF	TGTGCCAGCAGCTTAGCCGGGACAGTTACCTACGAGCAGTACTTC
TRBD1	once	TRBV7-3	TRBJ2-3	CASSLRGQGGTDTQYF	TGTGCCAGCAGCCTTCGCGGACAGGGAGGCACGGATACGCAGTATTTT
-	few	TRBV15	TRBJ2-3	CATSRQQGPQYF	TGTGCCACCAGCAGACAACAGGGTCCGCAGTATTTT
TRBD1	-	TRBV9	TRBJ1-1	CASSVVQGGETEAFF	TGTGCCAGCAGCGTCGTTCAGGGGGGGGAGACTGAAGCTTTCTTT
-	few	TRBV2	TRBJ2-7	CASSNEQYF	TGTGCCAGCAGCAACGAGCAGTACTTC
TRBD1	-	TRBV10-3	TRBJ2-7	CATKPQGATYEQYF	TGTGCCACCAAGCCACAGGGGGCCACCTACGAGCAGTACTTC
TRBD1	-	TRBV2	TRBJ1-5	CASGKEGQGVQPQHF	TGTGCCAGCGGTAAGGAAGGACAGGGTGTTCAGCCCCAGCATTTT